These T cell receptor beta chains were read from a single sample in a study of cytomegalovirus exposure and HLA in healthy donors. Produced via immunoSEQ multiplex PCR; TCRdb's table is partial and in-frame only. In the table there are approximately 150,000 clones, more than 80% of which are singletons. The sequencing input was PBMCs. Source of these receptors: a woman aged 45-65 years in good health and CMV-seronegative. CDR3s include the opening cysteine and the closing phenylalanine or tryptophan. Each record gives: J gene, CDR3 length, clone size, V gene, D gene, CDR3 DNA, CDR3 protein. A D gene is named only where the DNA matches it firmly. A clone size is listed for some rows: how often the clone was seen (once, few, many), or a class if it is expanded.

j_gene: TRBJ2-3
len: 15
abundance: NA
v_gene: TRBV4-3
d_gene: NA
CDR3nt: TGCGCCAGCAGCCAAGTGGCTAGCGGCACAGATACGCAGTATTTT
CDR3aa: CASSQVASGTDTQYF

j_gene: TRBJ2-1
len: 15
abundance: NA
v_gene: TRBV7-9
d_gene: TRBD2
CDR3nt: TGTGCCAGCAGCCTCCTAGCGGGAGGGCCCGATGAGCAGTTCTTC
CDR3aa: CASSLLAGGPDEQFF

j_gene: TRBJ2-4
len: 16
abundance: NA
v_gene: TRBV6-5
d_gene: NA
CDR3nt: TGTGCCAGCAGTTACTTCCCGAGCCCCTCCAAAAACATTCAGTACTTC
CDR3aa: CASSYFPSPSKNIQYF

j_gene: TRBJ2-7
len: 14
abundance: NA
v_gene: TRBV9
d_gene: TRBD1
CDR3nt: TGTGCCAGCAGCCCCTGGACAGGGGACAACGAGCAGTACTTC
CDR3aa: CASSPWTGDNEQYF

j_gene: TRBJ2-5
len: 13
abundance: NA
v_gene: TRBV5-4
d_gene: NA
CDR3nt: TGTGCCAGCAGCTTGGACTTGGCTATGGAGCAGTACTTC
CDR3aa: CASSLDLAMEQYF

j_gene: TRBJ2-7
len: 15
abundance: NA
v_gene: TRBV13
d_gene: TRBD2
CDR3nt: TGTGCCAGCAGCCTCCGGGGACTAGCAACCTACGAGCAGTACTTC
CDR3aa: CASSLRGLATYEQYF

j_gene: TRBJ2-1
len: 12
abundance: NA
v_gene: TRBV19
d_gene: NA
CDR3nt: TGTGCCACCCAGAGGGACTACAATGAGCAGTTCTTC
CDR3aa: CATQRDYNEQFF

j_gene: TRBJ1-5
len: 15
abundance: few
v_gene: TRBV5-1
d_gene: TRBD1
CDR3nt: TGCGCCAGCAGCTCGACAGGGGCTCAGGGTCAGCCCCAGCATTTT
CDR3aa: CASSSTGAQGQPQHF

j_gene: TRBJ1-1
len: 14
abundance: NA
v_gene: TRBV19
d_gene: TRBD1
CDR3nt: TGTGCCAGTAGGAGAGGGACAGGGAGCACTGAAGCTTTCTTT
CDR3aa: CASRRGTGSTEAFF

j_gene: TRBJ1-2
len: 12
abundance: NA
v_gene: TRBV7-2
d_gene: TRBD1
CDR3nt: TGTGCCAGCAGCCTGGGACAGGAAGGCTACACCTTC
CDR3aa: CASSLGQEGYTF

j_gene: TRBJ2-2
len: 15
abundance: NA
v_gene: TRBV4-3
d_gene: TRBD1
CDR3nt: TGCGCCAGCAGCCAAGGACAGGGAAGCACCGGGGAGCTGTTTTTT
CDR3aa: CASSQGQGSTGELFF

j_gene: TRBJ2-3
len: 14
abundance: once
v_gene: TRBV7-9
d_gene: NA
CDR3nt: TGTGCCAGCAGCTTGGGGGGGCTCACAGATACGCAGTATTTT
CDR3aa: CASSLGGLTDTQYF

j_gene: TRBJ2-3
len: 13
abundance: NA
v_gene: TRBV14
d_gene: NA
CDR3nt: TGTGCCAGCAGCCCGGAGGGCCACGATACGCAGTATTTT
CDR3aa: CASSPEGHDTQYF

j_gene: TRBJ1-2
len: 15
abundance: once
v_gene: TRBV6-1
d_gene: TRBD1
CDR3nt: TGTGCCAGCAGTGAAGCAGAGGACAGGGGGGATGGCTACACCTTC
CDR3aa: CASSEAEDRGDGYTF

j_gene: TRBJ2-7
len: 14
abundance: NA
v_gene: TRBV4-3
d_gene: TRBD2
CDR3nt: TGCGCCAGCAGCCAAGATTCCCTAGCGGGAGCGCAGTACTTC
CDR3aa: CASSQDSLAGAQYF

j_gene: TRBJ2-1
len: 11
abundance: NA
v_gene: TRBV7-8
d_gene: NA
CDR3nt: TGTGCCAGCGGGGGGTACAATGAGCAGTTCTTC
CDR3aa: CASGGYNEQFF

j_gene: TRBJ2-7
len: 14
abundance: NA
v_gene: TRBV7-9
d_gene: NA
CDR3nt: TGTGCCAGCAGCTTAGTGACCCGGGGTCTCGAGCAGTACTTC
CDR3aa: CASSLVTRGLEQYF

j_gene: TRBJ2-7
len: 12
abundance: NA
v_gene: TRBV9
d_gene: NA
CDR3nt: TGTGCCAGCAGTGCAGGGGCCTACGAGCAGTACTTC
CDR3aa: CASSAGAYEQYF

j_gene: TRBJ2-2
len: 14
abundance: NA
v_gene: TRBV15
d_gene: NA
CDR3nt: TGTGCCACCAGCAGAGATCGGAACACCGGGGAGCTGTTTTTT
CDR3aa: CATSRDRNTGELFF

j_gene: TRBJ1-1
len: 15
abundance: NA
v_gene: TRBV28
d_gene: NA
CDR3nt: TGTGCCAGCACAGGGGCCCTGAGTGGTCACACTGAAGCTTTCTTT
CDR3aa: CASTGALSGHTEAFF

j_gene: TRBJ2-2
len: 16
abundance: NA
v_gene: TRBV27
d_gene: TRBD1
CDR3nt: TGTGCCAGCAGTTTATGGACAGGGACCCACACCGGGGAGCTGTTTTTT
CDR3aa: CASSLWTGTHTGELFF

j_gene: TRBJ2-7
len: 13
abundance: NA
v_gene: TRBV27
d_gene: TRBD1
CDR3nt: TGTGCCAGATGGACAGGGGTGAACGACGAGCAGTACTTC
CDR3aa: CARWTGVNDEQYF

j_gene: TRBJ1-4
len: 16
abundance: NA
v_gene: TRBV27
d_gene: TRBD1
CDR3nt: TGTGCCAGCAGGGGGACAGCCCTGGCAGCTAATGAAAAACTGTTTTTT
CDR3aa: CASRGTALAANEKLFF

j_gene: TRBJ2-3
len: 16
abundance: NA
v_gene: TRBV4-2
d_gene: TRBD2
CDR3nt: TGTGCCAGCAGCCCCTTAGGCGGGGGGAGCACAGATACGCAGTATTTT
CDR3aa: CASSPLGGGSTDTQYF

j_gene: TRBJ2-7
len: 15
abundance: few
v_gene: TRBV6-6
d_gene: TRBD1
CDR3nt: TGTGCCAGCAGCCCCCCCGGACAGGGGGCGAGGGAGCAGTACTTC
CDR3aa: CASSPPGQGAREQYF

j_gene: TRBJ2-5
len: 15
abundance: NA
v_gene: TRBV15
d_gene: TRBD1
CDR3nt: TGTGCCACCAGCAGAGGAGGGACAGGGGAAGAGACCCAGTACTTC
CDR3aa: CATSRGGTGEETQYF

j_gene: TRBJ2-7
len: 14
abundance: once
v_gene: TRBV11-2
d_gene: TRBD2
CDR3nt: TGTGCCAGCAACCTGGGGCGGGAGGGCTACGAGCAGTACTTC
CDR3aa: CASNLGREGYEQYF

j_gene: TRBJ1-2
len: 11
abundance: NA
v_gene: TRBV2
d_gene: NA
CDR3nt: TGTGCCAGCAGTGAAAGCGGGCTTCCATCCTTC
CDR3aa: CASSESGLPSF

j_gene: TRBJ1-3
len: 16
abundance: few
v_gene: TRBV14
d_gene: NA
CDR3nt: TGTGCCAGCAGCCAAGACTTCGGTAGCTCTGGAAACACCATATATTTT
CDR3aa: CASSQDFGSSGNTIYF

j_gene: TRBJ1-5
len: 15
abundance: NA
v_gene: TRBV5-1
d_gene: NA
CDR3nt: TGCGCCAGCAGCTTGGAGGGGGACACTAATCAGCCCCAGCATTTT
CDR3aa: CASSLEGDTNQPQHF

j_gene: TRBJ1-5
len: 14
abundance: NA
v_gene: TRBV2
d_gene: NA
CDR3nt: TGTGCCAGCAGTCCCGGAACGGGGGGTCAGCCCCAGCATTTT
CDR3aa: CASSPGTGGQPQHF

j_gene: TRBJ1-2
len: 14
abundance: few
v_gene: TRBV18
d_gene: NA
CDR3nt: TGTGCCAGCTCACCATCGAAGGAGAACTATGGCTACACCTTC
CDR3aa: CASSPSKENYGYTF

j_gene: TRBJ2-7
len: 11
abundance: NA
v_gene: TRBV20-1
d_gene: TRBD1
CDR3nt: TGCAGTGCGACAGGGAAATACGAGCAGTACTTC
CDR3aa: CSATGKYEQYF

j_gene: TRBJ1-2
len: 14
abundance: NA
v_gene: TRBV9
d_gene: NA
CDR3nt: TGTGCCAGCAGCCCCGCAGGGTCGTTCTATGGCTACACCTTC
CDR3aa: CASSPAGSFYGYTF

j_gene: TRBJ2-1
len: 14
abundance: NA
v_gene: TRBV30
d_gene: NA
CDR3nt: TGTGCCTGGAAGGAGGGCGGGCCCTACAATGAGCAGTTCTTC
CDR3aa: CAWKEGGPYNEQFF

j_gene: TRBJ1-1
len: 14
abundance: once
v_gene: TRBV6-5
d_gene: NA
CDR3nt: TGTGCCAGCACCCCGACAGTCATGAACACTGAAGCTTTCTTT
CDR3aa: CASTPTVMNTEAFF

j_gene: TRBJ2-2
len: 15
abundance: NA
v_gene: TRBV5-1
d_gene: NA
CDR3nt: TGCGCCAGCAGCTCCCCCGGGGGGAACACCGGGGAGCTGTTTTTT
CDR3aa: CASSSPGGNTGELFF

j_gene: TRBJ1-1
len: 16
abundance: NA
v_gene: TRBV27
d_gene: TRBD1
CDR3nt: TGTGCCAGCAGTTTATCCAGGGGGCGCAAGGGCACTGAAGCTTTCTTT
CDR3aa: CASSLSRGRKGTEAFF

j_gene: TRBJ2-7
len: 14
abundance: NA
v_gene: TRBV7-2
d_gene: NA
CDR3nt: TGTGCCAGCAGCTTCGGACAGCCAGCCTACGAGCAGTACTTC
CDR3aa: CASSFGQPAYEQYF

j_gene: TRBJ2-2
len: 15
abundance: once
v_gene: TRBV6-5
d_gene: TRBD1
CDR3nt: TGTGCCAGCAGTTTCAACAGGGGGGACACCGGGGAGCTGTTTTTT
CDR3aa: CASSFNRGDTGELFF

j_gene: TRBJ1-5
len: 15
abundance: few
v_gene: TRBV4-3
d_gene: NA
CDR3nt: TGCGCCAGCAGCCAAGATTTAGGGGCCCATCAGCCCCAGCATTTT
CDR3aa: CASSQDLGAHQPQHF

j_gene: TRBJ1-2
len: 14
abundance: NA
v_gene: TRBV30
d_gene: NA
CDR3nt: TGTGCCTGGAGTCCAGGGGTTTCTAACTATGGCTACACCTTC
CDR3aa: CAWSPGVSNYGYTF

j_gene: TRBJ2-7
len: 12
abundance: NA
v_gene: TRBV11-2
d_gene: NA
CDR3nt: TGTGCCAGCAGCGCGACCCAGGACGAGCAGTACTTC
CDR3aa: CASSATQDEQYF

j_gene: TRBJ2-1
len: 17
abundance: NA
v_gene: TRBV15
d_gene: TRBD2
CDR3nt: TGTGCCACCAGCAGAGATGCTGGCGGGGGTACCTACAATGAGCAGTTCTTC
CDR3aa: CATSRDAGGGTYNEQFF

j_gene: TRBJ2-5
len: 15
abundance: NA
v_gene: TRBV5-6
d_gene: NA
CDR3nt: TGTGCCAGCAGCTTCACCGGGACTTACCAAGAGACCCAGTACTTC
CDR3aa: CASSFTGTYQETQYF

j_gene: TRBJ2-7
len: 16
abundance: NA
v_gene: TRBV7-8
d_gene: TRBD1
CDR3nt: TGTGCCAGCAGCCCCCAAGGGGGCCGGTCCTCCTACGAGCAGTACTTC
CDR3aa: CASSPQGGRSSYEQYF

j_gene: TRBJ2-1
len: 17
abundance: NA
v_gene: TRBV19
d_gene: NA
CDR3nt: TGTGCCAGTAGTATAGGGAGGGCGGGAATCACCTACAATGAGCAGTTCTTC
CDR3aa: CASSIGRAGITYNEQFF

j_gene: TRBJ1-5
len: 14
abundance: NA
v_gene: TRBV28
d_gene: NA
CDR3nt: TGTGCCAGCGGTGAAAGAAGGGAGGCAGTTCCCCAGCATTTT
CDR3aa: CASGERREAVPQHF

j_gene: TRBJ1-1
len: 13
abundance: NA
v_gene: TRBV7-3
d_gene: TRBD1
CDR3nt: TGTGCCAGCAGCTTTGACAGGGCTCCTGAAGCTTTCTTT
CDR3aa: CASSFDRAPEAFF

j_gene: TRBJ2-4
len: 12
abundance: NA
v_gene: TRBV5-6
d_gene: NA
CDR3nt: TGTGCCAGCAGCTTTAATTCTAACATTCAGTACTTC
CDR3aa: CASSFNSNIQYF

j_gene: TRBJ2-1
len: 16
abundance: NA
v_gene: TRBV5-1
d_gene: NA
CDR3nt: TGCGCCAGCAGCTTGCTGCCGGGTAGCTCCTACAATGAGCAGTTCTTC
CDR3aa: CASSLLPGSSYNEQFF

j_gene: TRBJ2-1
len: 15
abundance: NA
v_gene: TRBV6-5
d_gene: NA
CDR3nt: TGTGCCAGCAGAAGGGGGGGCCGGGAAAACAATGAGCAGTTCTTC
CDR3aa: CASRRGGRENNEQFF

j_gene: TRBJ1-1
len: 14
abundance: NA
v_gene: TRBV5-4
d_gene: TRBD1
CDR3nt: TGTGCCAGCAGCCGGGGACAGCTGAACACTGAAGCTTTCTTT
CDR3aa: CASSRGQLNTEAFF

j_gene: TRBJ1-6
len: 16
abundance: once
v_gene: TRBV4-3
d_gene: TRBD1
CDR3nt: TGCGCCAGCAGCCAAGATCTGACAGGGGGGAATTCACCCCTCCACTTT
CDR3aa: CASSQDLTGGNSPLHF

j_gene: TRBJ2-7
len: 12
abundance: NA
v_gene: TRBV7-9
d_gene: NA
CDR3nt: TGTTCCAGCAGACTCCTAGGCTACGAGCAGTACTTC
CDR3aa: CSSRLLGYEQYF

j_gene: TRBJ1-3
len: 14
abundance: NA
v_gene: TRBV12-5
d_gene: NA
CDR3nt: TGTGCTAGTGGTTTGGTCTACTCTGGAAACACCATATATTTT
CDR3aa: CASGLVYSGNTIYF

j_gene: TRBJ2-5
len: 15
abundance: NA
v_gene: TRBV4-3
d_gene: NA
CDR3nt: TGCGCCAGCAGCCAACTTGGGGCTAGCGAGGAGACCCAGTACTTC
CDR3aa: CASSQLGASEETQYF

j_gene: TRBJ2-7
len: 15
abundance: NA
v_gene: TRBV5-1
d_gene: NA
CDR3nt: TGCGCCAGCAGCTTGGGAGGAATCCTCTCCTACGAGCAGTACTTC
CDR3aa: CASSLGGILSYEQYF

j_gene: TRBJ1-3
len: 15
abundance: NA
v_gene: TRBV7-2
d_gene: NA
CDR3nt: TGTGCCAGCAGAGTAGGGGTTAGCTCTGGAAACACCATATATTTT
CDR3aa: CASRVGVSSGNTIYF